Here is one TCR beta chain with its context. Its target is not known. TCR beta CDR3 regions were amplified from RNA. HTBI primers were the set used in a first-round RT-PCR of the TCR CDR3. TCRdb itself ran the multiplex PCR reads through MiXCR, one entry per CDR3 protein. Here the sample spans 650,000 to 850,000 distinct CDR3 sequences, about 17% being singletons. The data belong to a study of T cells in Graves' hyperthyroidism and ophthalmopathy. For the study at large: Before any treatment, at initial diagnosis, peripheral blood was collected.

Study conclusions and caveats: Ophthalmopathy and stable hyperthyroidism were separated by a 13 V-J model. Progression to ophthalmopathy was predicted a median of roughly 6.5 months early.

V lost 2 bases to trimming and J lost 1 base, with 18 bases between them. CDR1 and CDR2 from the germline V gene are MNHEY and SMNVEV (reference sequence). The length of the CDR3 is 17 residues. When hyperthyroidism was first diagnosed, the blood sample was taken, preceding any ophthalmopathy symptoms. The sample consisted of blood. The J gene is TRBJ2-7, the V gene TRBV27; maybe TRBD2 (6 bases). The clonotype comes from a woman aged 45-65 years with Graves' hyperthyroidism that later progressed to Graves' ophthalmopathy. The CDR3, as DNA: TGTGCCAGCAGTTTAGGGCGGCGGGGCAAATCTTCCTACGAGCAGTACTTC. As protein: CASSLGRRGKSSYEQYF.